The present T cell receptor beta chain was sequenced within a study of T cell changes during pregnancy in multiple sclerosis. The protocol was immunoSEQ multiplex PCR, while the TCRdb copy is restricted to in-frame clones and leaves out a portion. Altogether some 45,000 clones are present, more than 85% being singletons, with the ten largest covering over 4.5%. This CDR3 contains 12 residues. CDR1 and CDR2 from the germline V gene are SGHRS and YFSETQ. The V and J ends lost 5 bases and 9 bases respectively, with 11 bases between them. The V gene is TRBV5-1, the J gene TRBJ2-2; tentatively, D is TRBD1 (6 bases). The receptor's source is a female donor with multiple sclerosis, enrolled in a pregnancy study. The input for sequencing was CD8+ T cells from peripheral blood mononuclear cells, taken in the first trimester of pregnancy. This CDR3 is CASSYQGRELFF. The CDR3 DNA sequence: TGCGCCAGCAGTTACCAGGGGCGGGAGCTGTTTTTT.